These 23 T cell receptor beta chains came from one sample sequenced in a study of T cells in Graves' hyperthyroidism and ophthalmopathy. It was RNA transcripts that yielded the amplified TCR beta CDR3 regions. Using the HTBI primer set, a first-round RT-PCR was run on the TCR CDR3. TCRdb analysed the multiplex PCR reads with MiXCR anew, one entry per CDR3 protein. This repertoire shows fewer than 350,000 distinct CDR3 sequences, less than 20% found once; its top ten account for under 45%. The sample comprised blood. The receptors shown here come from a middle-aged man with Graves' ophthalmopathy.

This clonotype was picked up many times. The gene calls are TRBV11-2 and TRBJ2-7, with 7 bases lining up with TRBD2. Germline loops: CDR1 SGHAT, CDR2 FQNNGV. Trimming at V came to 2 bases and at J to 0 bases, leaving 10 bases not matched to a gene. This CDR3 comprises 17 residues. The DNA for the CDR3 is TGTGCCAGCAGCTTATTGGCCAGCGGGATCCGCTCCTACGAGCAGTACTTC. Its translation: CASSLLASGIRSYEQYF.

The CDR3 DNA reads as TGTGCCACCAGTGCCCTTCCCGTGAGTGGACAGGGGGCATCGAATGAGCAGTTCTTC. This sequence encodes CATSALPVSGQGASNEQFF. This chain links TRBV24-1 with TRBJ2-1; 11 bases line up with TRBD1. V trimming: 5 bases; J trimming: 7 bases; junction bases outside the gene matches: 18. This CDR3 has 19 residues. Germline V gene data show CDR1 as KGHDR and CDR2 as SFDVKD.

This clonotype was seen at least ten times. Germline is not matched at one junction end, which may reflect a read error. The J gene is TRBJ2-1, the V gene TRBV7-8, with 10 nucleotides matching TRBD2. This CDR3 contains 15 residues. Germline V CDR1 and CDR2: SGHVS, FQNEAQ. The CDR3 protein is CASSVAGGGYNEQFF. The DNA for the CDR3 is TGTGCCAGCAGCGTAGCGGGAGGTGGATACAATGAGCAGTTCTTC.

The count of this clonotype is one. The chain joins TRBV4-2 to TRBJ2-3, with D tentatively TRBD1 (8 bases). This CDR3 spans 15 amino acids. Germline CDR1 is LGHNA and CDR2 is YNFKEQ. Trimming shortened V by 5 bases and J by 6 bases, and 18 bases separated the two germline ends. The chain's CDR3 is CASSDQGARGDTQYF. CDR3 DNA: TGTGCCAGCAGCGATCAGGGGGCGCGGGGGGATACGCAGTATTTT.

This clonotype was seen repeatedly, ten times or more. The rearrangement uses TRBV12-3 or TRBV12-4 and TRBJ2-5; D unclear. The V end was cut by 6 bases, the J end by 5 bases, with 13 bases between. This CDR3 spans 13 amino acids. The CDR3 nucleotides read TGTGCCAGCAGCTCGGACCTGGGGGAGACCCAGTACTTC. Amino acids: CASSSDLGETQYF.

This clonotype was observed once. The rearrangement joins TRBV20-1 to TRBJ2-5; no firm D call. The CDR3 totals 10 residues. The germline gives CDR1 DFQATT, CDR2 SNEGSKA (reference sequence). V lost 1 base to trimming and J lost 10 bases, with 7 bases between them. CDR3 DNA sequence: TGCAGTGCTAGAGTTCCCTTCCAGTACTTC. Protein: CSARVPFQYF.

This clonotype appeared a single time. This chain links TRBV10-2 with TRBJ2-7, with D tentatively TRBD1 (6 bases). Trimming took 7 bases from V and 5 from J, leaving 12 bases between them. Germline V gives CDR1 WSHSY, CDR2 SAAADI. The CDR3 consists of 12 residues. The CDR3 region is CASNPGAHEQYF. CDR3 nucleotide sequence: TGCGCCAGCAACCCAGGGGCCCACGAGCAGTACTTC.

There are many counts of this clonotype. V is TRBV18 and J is TRBJ1-1; maybe TRBD1 (5 bases). The CDR3 spans 16 residues. With 6 bases removed from V and 0 bases from J, the gap between germline ends came to 17 bases. Per germline, CDR1 KGHSH and CDR2 LQKENI. CDR3 bases: TGTGCCAGCTCCCCCGGGGCACAACCGATGAACACTGAAGCTTTCTTT. Its protein product is CASSPGAQPMNTEAFF.

This chain uses TRBV13 with TRBJ2-3, with 7 bases fitting TRBD2. Germline CDR1 and CDR2: PRHDT and FYEKMQ (reference sequence). The CDR3 is made up of 16 amino acids. The ends lost 8 bases at V and 2 bases at J; junction bases unmatched: 13. CDR3 loop: CASSTSGTLLTDTQYF. In DNA form, the CDR3 reads TGTGCCAGCTCGACGAGCGGGACCCTTCTCACAGATACGCAGTATTTT.

The chain carries TRBV20-1 and TRBJ2-7; D unresolved. Germline CDR1 and CDR2: DFQATT and SNEGSKA (reference sequence). Deletions cut 2 bases from V and 1 base from J, with 6 bases between. The CDR3 totals 12 residues. CDR3 region: CSARQVSYEQYF. DNA of the CDR3: TGCAGTGCTAGACAGGTTTCCTACGAGCAGTACTTC.

In its sample, this clonotype was seen many times. The chain employs TRBV11-2 and TRBJ2-1, with 8 bases that match TRBD2. Losses at the gene ends were 3 bases for V and 5 bases for J; bases not matched to a gene: 6. CDR3 length equals 15 residues. Germline V gene sequence: CDR1 SGHAT, CDR2 FQNNGV. This chain's CDR3 is CASSFSGARDNEQFF. DNA of the CDR3: TGTGCCAGCAGCTTTAGCGGGGCCCGGGACAATGAGCAGTTCTTC.

V is TRBV20-1 and J is TRBJ1-5; D is uncertain. V shed 0 bases and J shed 3 bases, with 15 bases lying between them. The CDR3 covers 16 residues. Germline V gives CDR1 DFQATT, CDR2 SNEGSKA (reference sequence). The CDR3 DNA reads TGCAGTGCTAGAGATCAGGCTAGGAGCCCCAATCAGCCCCAGCATTTT. It translates to CSARDQARSPNQPQHF.

The chain uses TRBV19 and TRBJ1-2, with a tentative D call TRBD1 (5 bases). This CDR3 spans 16 amino acids. V gave up 6 bases and J gave up 5 bases, with 22 bases separating them. In germline, CDR1 is LNHDA, CDR2 SQIVND (reference sequence). The chain's CDR3 is CASSQTNTGGWYGYTF. The CDR3 DNA reads as TGTGCCAGTAGCCAGACGAATACAGGTGGCTGGTATGGCTACACCTTC. Filled out from reference TRBV19 and TRBJ1-2, the complete variable domain reads DGGITQSPKYLFRKEGQNVTLSCEQNLNHDAMYWYRQDPGQGLRLIYYSQIVNDFQKGDIAEGYSVSREKKESFPLTVTSAQKNPTAFYLCASSQTNTGGWYGYTFGSGTRLTVV.

V usage is TRBV10-3 and J usage is TRBJ2-5; D gene ambiguous. V lost 3 bases to trimming and J lost 2 bases, with 4 bases between them. CDR1 ENHRY and CDR2 SYGVKD come from the germline V gene. The CDR3 is 12 residues long. The CDR3 region has the DNA TGTGCCATCAGTGACCGGCAAGAGACCCAGTACTTC. Amino acids: CAISDRQETQYF.

This clonotype was recorded at least ten times. The chain employs TRBV18 and TRBJ2-5; 9 bases map to TRBD2. The J segment lost 5 bases and the V segment lost 4 bases, leaving 2 bases of the junction unmatched. The length of the CDR3 is 13 residues. Germline CDR1 and CDR2: KGHSH and LQKENI. CDR3 coding DNA: TGTGCCAGCTCACTGACTAGCGGCGAGACCCAGTACTTC. Translation gives CASSLTSGETQYF.

This clonotype was found many times. This chain connects TRBV20-1 to TRBJ2-7; D perhaps matches TRBD1 (5 bases). Germline assignment: CDR1 DFQATT and CDR2 SNEGSKA (reference sequence). The CDR3 has 14 residues. V gave up 1 base and J gave up 0 bases, with 10 bases separating them. Here the CDR3 DNA reads TGCAGTGCTAGAGTACTTAGGGGCTCCTACGAGCAGTACTTC. This sequence encodes CSARVLRGSYEQYF.

This clonotype was observed a few times. The chain combines TRBV5-1 with TRBJ1-3; 12 bases match TRBD1. V lost 0 bases, J lost 0 bases, and 7 bases stayed unmatched. From germline, CDR1 is SGHRS and CDR2 YFSETQ. The length of the CDR3 is 19 residues. The CDR3 is CASSLDGTGGPSSGNTIYF. The CDR3 coding sequence is TGCGCCAGCAGCTTGGATGGGACAGGGGGCCCTAGCTCTGGAAACACCATATATTTT.

This clonotype was seen a few times. CDR3 DNA sequence: TGCGCCAGCAGTACGACAGGTTTTGGCGAGCAGTACTTC. Translation: CASSTTGFGEQYF. This chain links TRBV5-1 with TRBJ2-7, with D possibly matching TRBD1 (6 bases). Trimming took off 5 bases at V and 6 bases at J, with 15 bases between the two ends. Germline-derived CDR1 and CDR2 are SGHRS and YFSETQ. The CDR3 is made up of 13 amino acids.

This clonotype occurred a few times. The chain couples TRBV6-1 to TRBJ2-5; D perhaps matches TRBD2 (5 bases). Germline loops: CDR1 MNHNS, CDR2 SASEGT. The V and J ends lost 9 bases and 5 bases respectively, with 13 bases between them. This CDR3 region has 12 residues. CDR3 region: CASLGRTETQYF. In DNA, the CDR3 is TGTGCCAGTCTGGGGAGAACCGAGACCCAGTACTTC.

The J gene is TRBJ1-4, the V gene TRBV2; D is perhaps TRBD1 (5 bases). V lost 3 bases and J lost 7, with 12 bases in between. The CDR3 is made up of 14 amino acids. Per the germline V gene, CDR1 is SNHLY and CDR2 is FYNNEI. The CDR3 DNA follows: TGTGCCAGCAGTGATCCGGGGGTGGCTGAAAAACTGTTTTTT. Amino acids: CASSDPGVAEKLFF.

This clonotype was observed at least ten times. This chain joins TRBV7-2 and TRBJ2-5; TRBD2 matches 8 bases. The germline V gene encodes CDR1 SGHTA and CDR2 FQGNSA. The CDR3 has 15 residues. The V gene end was trimmed by 2 bases and the J gene end by 6 bases; junction bases not matched to a gene: 8. CDR3 coding DNA: TGTGCCAGCAGCTTAACCGGGACTAGTCTCCAGACCCAGTACTTC. This gives the protein CASSLTGTSLQTQYF.

This rearrangement joins TRBV27 to TRBJ1-2, with D hard to call. The length of the CDR3 is 12 residues. V was shortened by 5 bases and J by 7 bases, with 11 bases between the two germline ends. Looked up from germline, CDR1 is MNHEY and CDR2 is SMNVEV (reference sequence). In DNA, the CDR3 is TGTGCCAGCAGTGGGGTCACTTCTGGCTACACCTTC. It encodes CASSGVTSGYTF.

This clonotype was counted only a few times. The V and J genes are TRBV28 and TRBJ2-7; tentatively, D is TRBD1 (9 bases). CDR3 length equals 19 residues. The germline V gene encodes CDR1 MDHEN and CDR2 SYDVKM. V shed 6 bases and J shed 4 bases, with 31 bases lying between them. The CDR3 loop is CASRRPGTGFERELYEQYF. The CDR3 DNA reads TGTGCCAGCAGGCGACCCGGGACAGGGTTCGAGCGGGAGCTATACGAGCAGTACTTC.